The 30 T cell receptor beta chains below were found in one sample sequenced in a study of cytomegalovirus exposure and HLA in healthy donors. PCR was performed using 60 Vbeta and 13 Jbeta primers. Produced via immunoSEQ multiplex PCR; TCRdb's table is partial and in-frame only. This sample has some 160,000 clones; approximately 75% occur once, and the top ten carry approximately 2.1%. The sequenced sample was PBMCs. These receptor sequences come from a man between 45 and 60 years old in good health and CMV-seropositive.

The rearrangement joins TRBV5-1 to TRBJ2-3, with TRBD1 as a possible D gene (6 bases). Germline-derived CDR1 and CDR2 are SGHRS and YFSETQ. V was trimmed by 1 base and J by 1 base, leaving 10 bases between them. The CDR3 is made up of 15 amino acids. Written as DNA, the CDR3 is TGCGCCAGCAGCTTGATGACAGGTGGCACAGATACGCAGTATTTT. It yields the protein CASSLMTGGTDTQYF.

V usage is TRBV10-1 and J usage is TRBJ1-4; no definite D call. V lost 3 bases, J lost 0 bases, and 8 bases lay in between. This CDR3 contains 15 residues. Germline CDR1 WNHNN, CDR2 SYGVQD (reference sequence). The CDR3 DNA sequence: TGCGCCAGCAGTGAAACAGTTGCAACTAATGAAAAACTGTTTTTT. It is translated as CASSETVATNEKLFF.

The V call is TRBV6-1, the J call TRBJ1-5, with D possibly TRBD1 on 5 matching bases. The CDR3 extends over 14 amino acids. V was shortened by 2 bases and J by 6 bases, with 11 bases between the two germline ends. Germline V CDR1 and CDR2: MNHNS, SASEGT. CDR3 sequence (DNA): TGTGCCAGCAGTGAACTAGACAGCCTTCAGCCCCAGCATTTT. Amino acid sequence: CASSELDSLQPQHF.

The chain uses TRBV18 and TRBJ1-5, with TRBD1 identical over 11 bases. Germline V CDR1 and CDR2: KGHSH, LQKENI. CDR3 length: 14 amino acids. V lost 6 bases, J lost 6 bases, and 4 bases stayed unmatched. This CDR3 is CASSGQGVTQPQHF. As DNA, the CDR3 is TGTGCCAGCTCGGGACAGGGGGTCACTCAGCCCCAGCATTTT.

The genes are TRBV12-5 and TRBJ2-7; 9 positions match TRBD1. Germline loops: CDR1 LGHNT, CDR2 FRNRAP. CDR3 size: 15 residues. The trim removed 5 bases at V and 5 bases at J, leaving 10 bases unmatched. The chain's CDR3 is CASGQGTGLVNEQYF. The DNA for the CDR3 is TGTGCTAGTGGTCAGGGGACAGGGCTCGTCAACGAGCAGTACTTC.

The chain couples TRBV7-6 to TRBJ2-7, with 9 bases lining up with TRBD2. V lost 1 base, J lost 6 bases, and 4 bases stayed unmatched. There are 14 residues in the CDR3. The germline gives CDR1 SGHVS, CDR2 FNYEAQ. CDR3 bases: TGTGCCAGCAGCTTAGATACTAGCGGGCGCGAGCAGTACTTC. This translates into CASSLDTSGREQYF.

The chain joins TRBV2 to TRBJ2-7; D gene unclear. The CDR3 contains 13 residues. Trimming took off 0 bases at V and 6 bases at J, with 9 bases between the two ends. Germline values: CDR1 SNHLY, CDR2 FYNNEI. The CDR3 sequence: CASSEARFREQYF. CDR3 DNA sequence: TGTGCCAGCAGTGAAGCCAGATTTCGCGAGCAGTACTTC. The complete variable domain, with remaining parts taken from reference TRBV2 and TRBJ2-7, reads EPEVTQTPSHQVTQMGQEVILRCVPISNHLYFYWYRQILGQKVEFLVSFYNNEISEKSEIFDDQFSVERPDGSNFTLKIRSTKLEDSAMYFCASSEARFREQYFGPGTRLTVT.

The gene calls are TRBV5-1 and TRBJ2-7; TRBD2 matches at 8 bases. V was clipped by 4 bases and J by 6 bases; unmatched bases: 12. Germline CDR1 and CDR2: SGHRS and YFSETQ. The CDR3 is 15 residues long. Written as DNA, the CDR3 is TGCGCCAGCAGCGCGAACGCGGGACTAGGGCTCGAGCAGTACTTC. This codes for CASSANAGLGLEQYF.

The chain combines TRBV19 with TRBJ2-4; 8 bases map to TRBD2. Germline CDR1 and CDR2: LNHDA and SQIVND (reference sequence). The CDR3 totals 16 residues. V gave up 4 bases and J gave up 8 bases; unmatched junction bases: 13. CDR3 region: CASSTGAGGPLDIQYF. CDR3 in DNA: TGTGCCAGTAGTACGGGGGCGGGGGGTCCGTTGGACATTCAGTACTTC.

This rearrangement joins TRBV10-3 to TRBJ2-7; TRBD1 agrees at 8 bases. CDR3 size: 15 residues. Germline assignment: CDR1 ENHRY and CDR2 SYGVKD. V dropped 6 bases and J dropped 6; count of bases not matched to a gene: 13. DNA for the CDR3: TGTGCCATCAGAAGACCGGGACAGGCAACGGGCGAGCAGTACTTC. This gives the protein CAIRRPGQATGEQYF.

This clone was observed once. The chain joins TRBV6-5 to TRBJ2-5; TRBD1 matches at 8 bases. The junction had 10 bases not matched to a gene; V was cut back by 6 bases and J by 7 bases. Germline CDR1 is MNHEY and CDR2 is SVGAGI. CDR3 size: 14 residues. CDR3 bases: TGTGCCAGCAGGGGAACACAGGGGGTAGGGACCCAGTACTTC. Its protein product is CASRGTQGVGTQYF.

The sample holds a few counts of this clone. The V call is TRBV28, the J call TRBJ1-2; the D is unclear. This CDR3 spans 13 amino acids. V gave up 8 bases and J gave up 0 bases, with 10 bases separating them. Germline V CDR1 and CDR2: MDHEN, SYDVKM. The CDR3 spells CASAGVSNYGYTF. The CDR3 coding sequence is TGTGCCAGCGCAGGCGTCTCTAACTATGGCTACACCTTC.

The chain joins TRBV27 to TRBJ1-5; 9 bases map to TRBD1. The V gene end was trimmed by 6 bases and the J gene end by 6 bases; junction bases not matched to a gene: 6. The CDR3 length is 14 residues. The germline V gene encodes CDR1 MNHEY and CDR2 SMNVEV (reference sequence). CDR3 sequence: CASRGQGGGQPQHF. CDR3 nucleotide sequence: TGTGCCAGCAGGGGACAGGGCGGGGGTCAGCCCCAGCATTTT.

The chain carries TRBV6-5 and TRBJ1-1; D is perhaps TRBD1 (5 bases). In germline, CDR1 is MNHEY, CDR2 SVGAGI. V lost 3 bases and J lost 3, with 14 bases in between. The CDR3 is 15 amino acids. The CDR3 is CASSYQQGLDTEAFF. The CDR3 region has the DNA TGTGCCAGCAGTTATCAGCAGGGTTTGGACACTGAAGCTTTCTTT.

This chain uses TRBV7-9 with TRBJ2-5, with 7 positions matching TRBD1. With V trimmed by 5 bases and J by 2 bases, 5 bases remained unmatched. Germline V lookup: CDR1 SEHNR, CDR2 FQNEAQ (reference sequence). The CDR3 length is 14 residues. CDR3 protein: CASSGQVSQETQYF. As DNA, the CDR3 is TGTGCCAGCAGCGGACAGGTCTCACAAGAGACCCAGTACTTC. Full variable domain (missing parts from reference TRBV7-9 and TRBJ2-5): DTGVSQNPRHKITKRGQNVTFRCDPISEHNRLYWYRQTLGQGPEFLTYFQNEAQLEKSRLLSDRFSAERPKGSFSTLEIQRTEQGDSAMYLCASSGQVSQETQYFGPGTRLLVL.

The chain carries TRBV19 and TRBJ2-2; 8 nucleotides align to TRBD2. J gave up 5 bases and V 4 bases, and 3 bases lay outside the gene matches. The length of the CDR3 is 14 residues. The germline V gene encodes CDR1 LNHDA and CDR2 SQIVND (reference sequence). The CDR3 spells CASSTGGLTGELFF. DNA of the CDR3: TGTGCCAGTAGTACGGGGGGGTTGACCGGGGAGCTGTTTTTT.

The V gene is TRBV2, the J gene TRBJ1-2, with 9 positions matching TRBD1. The CDR3 is made up of 15 amino acids. Trimming cost V 4 bases and J 4 bases; bases outside gene matches: 7. CDR1 and CDR2 from the germline V gene are SNHLY and FYNNEI. The CDR3: CASSALQGAGYGYTF. The CDR3 coding sequence is TGTGCCAGCAGTGCCCTACAGGGGGCTGGCTATGGCTACACCTTC. The full variable domain, completed using reference TRBV2 and TRBJ1-2, is EPEVTQTPSHQVTQMGQEVILRCVPISNHLYFYWYRQILGQKVEFLVSFYNNEISEKSEIFDDQFSVERPDGSNFTLKIRSTKLEDSAMYFCASSALQGAGYGYTFGSGTRLTVV.

This clone was seen only a few times. The chain combines TRBV7-9 with TRBJ2-1, with 9 bases aligning to TRBD1. Germline CDR1 reads SEHNR; CDR2 reads FQNEAQ (reference sequence). This CDR3 contains 13 residues. Trimming at V came to 4 bases and at J to 8 bases, leaving 3 bases not matched to a gene. The CDR3: CASSSRQGDEQFF. Written as DNA, the CDR3 is TGTGCCAGCAGCTCAAGACAGGGGGATGAGCAGTTCTTC. The full variable domain, its missing parts supplied by reference TRBV7-9 and TRBJ2-1, is DTGVSQNPRHKITKRGQNVTFRCDPISEHNRLYWYRQTLGQGPEFLTYFQNEAQLEKSRLLSDRFSAERPKGSFSTLEIQRTEQGDSAMYLCASSSRQGDEQFFGPGTRLTVL.

The rearrangement joins TRBV19 to TRBJ2-7, with D perhaps TRBD2 (6 bases). Germline V lookup: CDR1 LNHDA, CDR2 SQIVND (reference sequence). This CDR3 contains 11 residues. With 7 bases removed from V and 9 bases from J, the gap between germline ends came to 13 bases. The CDR3 region is CASTAGLGQYF. The CDR3 region has the DNA TGTGCCAGTACGGCGGGGCTGGGGCAGTACTTC.

J is TRBJ2-1 and V is TRBV6-5, with D perhaps matching TRBD2 (5 bases). V was shortened by 6 bases and J by 10 bases, with 10 bases between the two germline ends. CDR1 is MNHEY, CDR2 SVGAGI, per germline. The CDR3 runs to 11 residues. The CDR3 DNA sequence: TGTGCCAGCAGAGTAGCGAGCGAGCAGTTCTTC. It encodes CASRVASEQFF.

J is TRBJ1-2 and V is TRBV7-8; 8 bases line up with TRBD1. The germline gives CDR1 SGHVS, CDR2 FQNEAQ. This CDR3 is built from 14 residues. V trimming: 6 bases; J trimming: 6 bases; junction bases outside the gene matches: 9. The CDR3 here is CASRPPGGRDGYTF. CDR3 bases: TGTGCCAGCAGACCTCCAGGGGGCCGAGATGGCTACACCTTC.

This clone turned up a few times. This rearrangement joins TRBV7-9 to TRBJ1-1, with D hard to call. CDR3 length: 14 amino acids. Trimming pared 2 bases from V and 3 bases from J, leaving 10 bases between. Germline V lookup: CDR1 SEHNR, CDR2 FQNEAQ (reference sequence). CDR3 protein: CASSLRSGYTEAFF. CDR3 DNA sequence: TGTGCCAGCAGCTTACGTTCAGGTTACACTGAAGCTTTCTTT.

The CDR3 here is CASSAQAGNTIYF. The CDR3 DNA follows: TGTGCCAGCAGCGCCCAAGCGGGTAACACCATATATTTT. The chain uses TRBV9 and TRBJ1-3; no firm D call. This CDR3 spans 13 amino acids. The germline gives CDR1 SGDLS, CDR2 YYNGEE. Trimming removed 3 bases at V and 7 bases at J, with 11 bases between.

The chain joins TRBV6-5 to TRBJ1-1; D is unclear. V lost 6 bases to trimming and J lost 4 bases, with 12 bases between them. From germline, CDR1 is MNHEY and CDR2 SVGAGI. The CDR3 contains 13 residues. The CDR3 DNA follows: TGTGCCAGCAGCACATACCGGGGCACTGAAGCTTTCTTT. Translating gives CASSTYRGTEAFF.

The V and J genes are TRBV5-4 and TRBJ2-3; D is unresolved. With 0 bases removed from V and 2 bases from J, the gap between germline ends came to 13 bases. Germline lookup yields CDR1 SGHNT and CDR2 YYREEE (reference sequence). The length of the CDR3 is 16 residues. This CDR3 is CASSLGGFRATDTQYF. CDR3 in DNA: TGTGCCAGCAGCTTGGGTGGTTTCCGCGCCACAGATACGCAGTATTTT.

This clone turned up a few times. The CDR3 region is CASSLRLSTDTQYF. As DNA, the CDR3 is TGTGCCAGCAGCTTAAGACTCAGCACAGATACGCAGTATTTT. This chain links TRBV7-2 with TRBJ2-3; no definite D call. The CDR3 sequence is 14 residues long. Germline V gives CDR1 SGHTA, CDR2 FQGNSA. The V end lost 2 bases, the J end lost 0 bases, and 6 bases lay between the germline ends.

The gene calls are TRBV7-2 and TRBJ1-6; no reliable D call. Germline-derived CDR1 and CDR2 are SGHTA and FQGNSA. V lost 3 bases to trimming and J lost 8 bases, with 11 bases between them. There are 14 residues in the CDR3. Here the CDR3 reads CASSLPGTHSPLHF. The CDR3 DNA is TGTGCCAGCAGCTTGCCGGGTACTCATTCACCCCTCCACTTT. Full variable domain (missing parts from reference TRBV7-2 and TRBJ1-6): GAGVSQSPSNKVTEKGKDVELRCDPISGHTALYWYRQSLGQGLEFLIYFQGNSAPDKSGLPSDRFSAERTGGSVSTLTIQRTQQEDSAVYLCASSLPGTHSPLHFGNGTRLTVT.

The V and J genes are TRBV5-4 and TRBJ1-6, with D tentatively TRBD1 (5 bases). Germline lookup yields CDR1 SGHNT and CDR2 YYREEE (reference sequence). There are 16 residues in the CDR3. V gave up 1 base and J gave up 4 bases, with 12 bases separating them. The CDR3 protein is CASSLWRGDYNSPLHF. The CDR3 coding sequence is TGTGCCAGCAGCTTGTGGAGGGGTGATTATAATTCACCCCTCCACTTT.

V gene TRBV19 combines with J gene TRBJ1-5, with D unresolved. V was clipped by 7 bases and J by 0 bases, with 10 bases between them. Germline V gene lookup returns CDR1 LNHDA and CDR2 SQIVND (reference sequence). CDR3 length equals 14 residues. The CDR3 sequence: CASKESNSNQPQHF. The CDR3 region has the DNA TGTGCCAGTAAGGAGAGTAATAGCAATCAGCCCCAGCATTTT.

The J gene is TRBJ2-1, the V gene TRBV10-1, with a weak D call TRBD2 (6 bases). Trimming removed 3 bases at V and 1 base at J, with 7 bases between. This CDR3 has 14 residues. The germline CDR1 and CDR2 sequences are WNHNN and SYGVQD (reference sequence). CDR3 DNA: TGCGCCAGCAGTGACGGGGGATCCTACAATGAGCAGTTCTTC. This encodes CASSDGGSYNEQFF.